A single TCR beta chain is shown here with its context. Its antigen is unidentified. This sample is part of a study of Ad26.COV2.S vaccination and SARS-CoV-2 variants. Study-wide results and caveats: Substantial post-vaccination breadth of spike-specific CD8+ and CD4+ T cell responses was reported.

Clones were read by immunoSEQ multiplex PCR, and TCRdb kept only the in-frame ones, dropping some. The sample records roughly 300,000 clones, around 88% being singletons. The treatment: some 20 received Ad26.COV2.S at low or high dose, single or two shots; five or six received placebo; per-sample allocation not given. Day 63 following the first vaccine or placebo injection was when the samples were taken. An 18-55-year-old adult in Boston served as donor. Participants' vaccine, an Ad26 vector, delivered Wuhan-strain SARS-CoV-2 spike. The CDR3 is made up of 15 amino acids. J lost 4 bases, V lost 5 bases, and 2 bases had no gene match. Germline-derived CDR1 and CDR2 are SGHDN and FVKESK.

Sequencing was performed on peripheral blood, taken in a trial of Ad26.COV2.S vaccine versus placebo. This receptor was taken from a person between 18 and 60 years old who received the Ad26.COV2.S COVID-19 vaccine or a placebo. The chain combines TRBV14 with TRBJ2-1; 13 positions agree with TRBD2. The CDR3 DNA follows: TGTGCCAGCAGCTGGACTAGCGGGAGTTACAATGAGCAGTTCTTC. Protein sequence: CASSWTSGSYNEQFF.